Below, 21 T cell receptor beta chains from the same sample are listed, as sequenced in a study of metastatic and nonmetastatic thyroid tumors. No treatment of any kind had been given to any patient before thyroid surgery. TCRdb called clones again from the PCR reads with MiXCR. The sample has approximately 12,000 clones; 25% to 35% are singletons. The sequenced sample consisted of tumor tissue. The source of these receptors is a female donor with papillary thyroid cancer or a benign thyroid nodule (not recorded which). Some clones in this sample may be carry-over from other donors' samples.

The chain couples TRBV5-5 to TRBJ2-7; 7 bases match TRBD1. V dropped 4 bases and J dropped 4; count of bases not matched to a gene: 5. This CDR3 region has 13 residues. The V gene's germline CDR1 is SGHKS and CDR2 YYEKEE (reference sequence). In nucleotides, the CDR3 is TGTGCCAGCAGCCAGGGACAGAAATACGAGCAGTACTTC. It encodes CASSQGQKYEQYF. The full variable domain, completed using reference TRBV5-5 and TRBJ2-7, is DAGVTQSPTHLIKTRGQQVTLRCSPISGHKSVSWYQQVLGQGPQFIFQYYEKEERGRGNFPDRFSARQFPNYSSELNVNALLLGDSALYLCASSQGQKYEQYFGPGTRLTVT.

The chain combines TRBV28 with TRBJ2-7; the match to TRBD1 covers 7 bases. The CDR3 covers 13 residues. V lost 5 bases to trimming and J lost 2 bases; unmatched junction nucleotides: 3. In germline, CDR1 is MDHEN, CDR2 SYDVKM. The DNA of the CDR3 is TGTGCCAGCAGTACTCAGGGGGCCTACGAGCAGTACTTC. Its protein is CASSTQGAYEQYF. Full variable domain (remainder filled in from reference TRBV28 and TRBJ2-7): DVKVTQSSRYLVKRTGEKVFLECVQDMDHENMFWYRQDPGLGLRLIYFSYDVKMKEKGDIPEGYSVSREKKERFSLILESASTNQTSMYLCASSTQGAYEQYFGPGTRLTVT.

By proportion, this clone is medium-sized. The genes are TRBV27 and TRBJ2-7, with 7 nucleotides matching TRBD2. Germline V gives CDR1 MNHEY, CDR2 SMNVEV (reference sequence). The CDR3 spans 15 residues. The V gene end was trimmed by 3 bases and the J gene end by 5 bases; junction bases not matched to a gene: 10. This CDR3 is CASSLFGGSPHEQYF. In DNA form, the CDR3 reads TGTGCCAGCAGTTTGTTCGGCGGGAGCCCCCACGAGCAGTACTTC.

The chain combines TRBV20-1 with TRBJ1-1; 10 bases align to TRBD1. This CDR3 is 12 amino acids long. J was trimmed by 6 bases and V by 6 bases; bases with no gene match: 4. CDR1 is DFQATT and CDR2 is SNEGSKA in the germline V gene (reference sequence). The CDR3 nucleotides read TGCAGTGCATCGACAGGGGGCCCTGAAGCTTTCTTT. As protein: CSASTGGPEAFF.

This clone was observed a handful of times. This likely comes from a read error, as the CDR3 has no conserved phenylalanine or tryptophan at its end. This chain joins TRBV6-4 and TRBJ1-5; 7 positions match TRBD1. CDR1 is MRHNA and CDR2 is SNTAGT in the germline V gene. CDR3 size: 14 residues. V gave up 5 bases and J gave up 11 bases; unmatched junction bases: 12. The CDR3 bases are TGTGCCAGCAGTTCGACAGGGCACCAGGGGGCCCAGCATCTT. Translation: CASSSTGHQGAQHL.

This clone is termed medium-sized. V and J are TRBV6-1 and TRBJ2-6; D might be TRBD1 (5 bases). The CDR3 contains 14 residues. With 7 bases removed from V and 0 bases from J, the gap between germline ends came to 7 bases. Germline lookup yields CDR1 MNHNS and CDR2 SASEGT. The CDR3 loop reads CASTQDSGANVLTF. The CDR3, as DNA: TGTGCCAGCACACAGGACTCTGGGGCCAACGTCCTGACTTTC.

The table lists this clone with many counts. The J gene is TRBJ1-3, the V gene TRBV20-1, with D unresolved. In germline, CDR1 is DFQATT, CDR2 SNEGSKA (reference sequence). Trimming shortened V by 3 bases and J by 0 bases, and 9 bases separated the two germline ends. The CDR3 runs 14 residues. The CDR3 region has the DNA TGCAGTGCTAGTGAGGCCAACTCTGGAAACACCATATATTTT. Its protein is CSASEANSGNTIYF.

Remarks on this clone: Possible read error: a much larger clone is one base away. This CDR3 is also generated by other DNA sequences in the sample. This chain connects TRBV29-1 to TRBJ1-1; D unresolved. Trimming removed 3 bases at V and 7 bases at J, with 9 bases between. Germline values: CDR1 SQVTM, CDR2 ANQGSEA. The CDR3 consists of 11 residues. The CDR3 loop reads CSVEDLGEAFF. CDR3 sequence (DNA): TGCAGCGTTGAGGATTTGGGTGAAGCTTTCTTT.

This clone was recorded at least ten times. Additional DNA sequences in this sample encode the identical CDR3. The genes are TRBV27 and TRBJ2-2; D remains ambiguous. CDR1 is MNHEY, CDR2 SMNVEV, per germline (reference sequence). The CDR3 length is 14 residues. The V gene lost 2 bases and the J gene lost 2 bases, with 6 bases spanning the gap. The CDR3 reads CASSLMDNTGELFF. CDR3 DNA: TGTGCCAGCAGTTTAATGGATAACACCGGGGAGCTGTTTTTT.

The sample holds a few counts of this clone. This may come from a read error, since a much larger clone is one base off. The identical CDR3 is also encoded by other nucleotide sequences in the sample. The genes are TRBV20-1 and TRBJ1-2; 11 nucleotides line up with TRBD1. Germline loops: CDR1 DFQATT, CDR2 SNEGSKA (reference sequence). This CDR3 region has 14 residues. The CDR3 coding sequence is TGCAGTGCTCCCCGGGACAGGGGGGGCTATGGATACACCTTC. As protein: CSAPRDRGGYGYTF.

This clone is classed as medium-sized. The V and J genes are TRBV4-3 and TRBJ2-3, with 10 bases that match TRBD2. This CDR3 contains 15 residues. Looked up from germline, CDR1 is LGHNA and CDR2 is YSLEER. Losses at the gene ends were 3 bases for V and 4 bases for J; bases not matched to a gene: 4. The CDR3 nucleotides are TGCGCCAGCAGCCAGATAGCGGGAGGCGCAGATACGCAGTATTTT. Translation: CASSQIAGGADTQYF.

This sequence joins TRBV6-2 or TRBV6-3 and TRBJ1-2; D is uncertain. The CDR3 has 13 amino acids. Trimming stripped 7 bases from V and 4 bases from J, with 13 bases between. Per the germline V gene, CDR1 is MNHEY and CDR2 is SVGEGT. The CDR3 coding sequence is TGTGCCAGCACCTCCGGGTTGTTCTATGGCTACACCTTC. This codes for CASTSGLFYGYTF.

At least ten counts were recorded for this clone. This chain uses TRBV3-1 with TRBJ1-3, with 12 bases matching TRBD1. The CDR3 length is 17 residues. Per germline, CDR1 LGHDT and CDR2 YNNKEL (reference sequence). Losses at the gene ends were 0 bases for V and 6 bases for J; bases not matched to a gene: 6. This CDR3 reads CASSQEEGQGAKNTIYF. CDR3 in DNA: TGTGCCAGCAGCCAAGAGGAGGGACAGGGGGCGAAAAACACCATATATTTT. Full variable domain (outside the CDR3, taken from reference TRBV3-1 and TRBJ1-3): DTAVSQTPKYLVTQMGNDKSIKCEQNLGHDTMYWYKQDSKKFLKIMFSYNNKELIINETVPNRFSPKSPDKAHLNLHINSLELGDSAVYFCASSQEEGQGAKNTIYFGEGSWLTVV.

This clone was detected once. This rearrangement joins TRBV7-2 to TRBJ1-2; TRBD1 is a possible D gene (5 bases). V was shortened by 1 base and J by 6 bases, with 15 bases between the two germline ends. Germline V gene lookup returns CDR1 SGHTA and CDR2 FQGNSA. The CDR3 has 15 residues. The CDR3 DNA sequence: TGTGCCAGCAGCTTAGGAGGGTCGACAGCTGATGGCTACACCTTC. Its translation is CASSLGGSTADGYTF.

With regard to this clone: An end of the junction differs from the germline gene, which may be a read error. This chain uses TRBV6-5 with TRBJ2-1; 13 nucleotides align to TRBD2. Per the germline V gene, CDR1 is MNHEY and CDR2 is SVGAGI. This CDR3 spans 16 amino acids. Written as DNA, the CDR3 is TGTGCAAGCAGCCTACGGGGACTAGCGGGGAACAATGAGCAGTTCTTC. Its protein product is CASSLRGLAGNNEQFF.

V usage is TRBV7-9 and J usage is TRBJ2-3, with D unclear. The CDR3 covers 12 residues. Trimming pared 1 base from V and 3 bases from J, leaving 2 bases between. Germline V gene data show CDR1 as SEHNR and CDR2 as FQNEAQ (reference sequence). In nucleotides, the CDR3 is TGTGCCAGCAGCTTAGAGACAGATACGCAGTATTTT. This encodes CASSLETDTQYF.

The genes are TRBV7-2 and TRBJ2-7; no definite D call. CDR1 SGHTA and CDR2 FQGNSA come from the germline V gene. The CDR3 contains 14 residues. Deletions cut 2 bases from V and 6 bases from J, with 14 bases between. CDR3 loop: CASSLSTALFEQYF. The DNA for the CDR3 is TGTGCCAGCAGCTTAAGCACTGCGTTGTTCGAGCAGTACTTC.

J is TRBJ1-3 and V is TRBV30; 8 bases map to TRBD1. CDR3 length equals 13 residues. Germline V gene sequence: CDR1 GTSNPN, CDR2 SVGIG (reference sequence). J was trimmed by 2 bases and V by 4 bases; bases with no gene match: 1. The CDR3 nucleotides are TGTGCCTGGAAACAGGGGGCTGGAAACACCATATATTTT. This sequence encodes CAWKQGAGNTIYF.

This clone was seen a handful of times. Germline and junction disagree at one end, which may indicate a read error. This sequence joins TRBV6-9 and TRBJ2-5; 8 positions match TRBD2. From germline, CDR1 is MNHGY and CDR2 SVAAGI. The CDR3 loop spans 13 amino acids. The CDR3 DNA follows: TGTGCCAGCAGTTTGGGACTAGATGGGACCCATTACTTC. It encodes CASSLGLDGTHYF.

The chain is built from TRBV6-1 and TRBJ1-2, with a tentative D call TRBD1 (5 bases). Germline values: CDR1 MNHNS, CDR2 SASEGT. The CDR3 contains 14 residues. V dropped 4 bases and J dropped 8 bases, with 17 bases sitting between them. CDR3 amino acids: CASSVQGGGDGYTF. CDR3 nucleotide sequence: TGTGCCAGCAGTGTCCAGGGCGGTGGGGACGGCTACACCTTC.

This clone has only a few counts. The chain recombines TRBV6-1 with TRBJ1-2; D uncertain. V lost 1 base and J 0 bases, leaving 12 bases between the germline ends. The CDR3 loop spans 16 amino acids. Germline assignment: CDR1 MNHNS and CDR2 SASEGT. The CDR3 spells CASSEEVAVPNYGYTF. The CDR3 bases are TGTGCCAGCAGTGAAGAGGTGGCAGTTCCTAACTATGGCTACACCTTC.